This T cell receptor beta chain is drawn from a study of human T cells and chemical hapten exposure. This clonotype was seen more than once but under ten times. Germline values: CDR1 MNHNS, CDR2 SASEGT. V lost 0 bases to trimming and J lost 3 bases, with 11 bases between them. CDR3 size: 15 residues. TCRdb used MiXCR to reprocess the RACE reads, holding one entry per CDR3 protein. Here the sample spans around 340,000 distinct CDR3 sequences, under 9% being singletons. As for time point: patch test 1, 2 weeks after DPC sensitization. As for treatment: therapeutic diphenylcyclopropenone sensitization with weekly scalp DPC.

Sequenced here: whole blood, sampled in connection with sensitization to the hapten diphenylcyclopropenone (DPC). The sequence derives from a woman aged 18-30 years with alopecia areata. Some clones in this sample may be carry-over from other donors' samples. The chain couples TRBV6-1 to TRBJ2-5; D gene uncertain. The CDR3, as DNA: TGTGCCAGCAGTGAAGCAGGTTGGATAGAAGAGACCCAGTACTTC. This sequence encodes CASSEAGWIEETQYF.